This T cell receptor beta chain was captured by sequencing in a study of early T cells in non-severe SARS-CoV-2 infection. Trimming removed 0 bases from V and 6 bases from J, with 13 bases in between. This CDR3 comprises 14 residues. Germline CDR1 DFQATT, CDR2 SNEGSKA (reference sequence). Study-wide points: Private and CD4 specificities were missed by VDJdb matching, skewed to anti-spike CD8.

Unique molecular identifier tags were affixed to discrete cDNA molecules. MiXCR, applied by TCRdb to the 5' RACE reads, yields one record per CDR3 protein. The table records some 71,000 distinct CDR3 sequences, 12% of them present only once. Ten or more counts support this clonotype. Its antigen is still unknown. The TCR was taken from an adult who was a healthcare worker with PCR-confirmed SARS-CoV-2 infection or an uninfected control (not recorded which). The chain is built from TRBV20-1 and TRBJ2-3; a weak D match, TRBD2 (6 bases). The sequenced sample was whole blood. CDR3 residues: CSAREAGSMDTQYF. In DNA, the CDR3 is TGCAGTGCTAGAGAGGCGGGGTCTATGGATACGCAGTATTTT.